This T cell receptor (beta chain) was obtained from a study of blood T cells in healthy people across ages. There are 18 residues in the CDR3. Germline-derived CDR1 and CDR2 are SNHLY and FYNNEI. V was pared by 4 bases and J by 11 bases, with 25 bases of the junction left unmatched. This clonotype was seen only once. Antigen: not known. A second PCR of roughly 7 to 11 cycles used a sample-barcoded 5' primer and a J-beta primer mix. Every sample gave at least 2.5 million paired-end reads containing CDR3. TCRdb independently ran MiXCR on the 5' RACE reads; one entry per CDR3 protein. The data show 720,000 or so distinct CDR3 sequences, 40% to 50% seen once. General observations from the study: There was a strong correlation between TCR beta diversity and naive T cell percentage.

This clonotype was sampled from a man older than 75 in good health. This chain connects TRBV2 to TRBJ2-5, with 7 bases identical to TRBD2. The sequenced sample consisted of blood. As DNA, the CDR3 is TGTGCCAGCAGTGGGGGTCGGGCTAGCGGCAGCTCCTACAATGAACAGTACTTC. It translates to CASSGGRASGSSYNEQYF.